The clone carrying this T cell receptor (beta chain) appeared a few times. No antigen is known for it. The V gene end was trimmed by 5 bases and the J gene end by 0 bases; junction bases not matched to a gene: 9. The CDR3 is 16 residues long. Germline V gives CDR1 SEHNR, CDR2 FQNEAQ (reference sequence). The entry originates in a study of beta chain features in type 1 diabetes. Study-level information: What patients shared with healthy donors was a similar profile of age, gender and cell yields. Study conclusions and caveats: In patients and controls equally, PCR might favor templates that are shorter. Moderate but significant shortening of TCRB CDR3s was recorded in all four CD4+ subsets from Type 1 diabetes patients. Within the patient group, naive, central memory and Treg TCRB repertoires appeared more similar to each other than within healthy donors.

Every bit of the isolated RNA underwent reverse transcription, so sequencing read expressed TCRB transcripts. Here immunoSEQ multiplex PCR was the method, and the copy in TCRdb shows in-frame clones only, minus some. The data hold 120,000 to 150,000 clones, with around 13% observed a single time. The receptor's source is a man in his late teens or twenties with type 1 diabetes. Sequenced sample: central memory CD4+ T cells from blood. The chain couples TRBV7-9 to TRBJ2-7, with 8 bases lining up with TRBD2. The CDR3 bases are TGTGCCAGCAGCCCCCCGACCGGACTAGCCTCCTACGAGCAGTACTTC. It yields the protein CASSPPTGLASYEQYF.